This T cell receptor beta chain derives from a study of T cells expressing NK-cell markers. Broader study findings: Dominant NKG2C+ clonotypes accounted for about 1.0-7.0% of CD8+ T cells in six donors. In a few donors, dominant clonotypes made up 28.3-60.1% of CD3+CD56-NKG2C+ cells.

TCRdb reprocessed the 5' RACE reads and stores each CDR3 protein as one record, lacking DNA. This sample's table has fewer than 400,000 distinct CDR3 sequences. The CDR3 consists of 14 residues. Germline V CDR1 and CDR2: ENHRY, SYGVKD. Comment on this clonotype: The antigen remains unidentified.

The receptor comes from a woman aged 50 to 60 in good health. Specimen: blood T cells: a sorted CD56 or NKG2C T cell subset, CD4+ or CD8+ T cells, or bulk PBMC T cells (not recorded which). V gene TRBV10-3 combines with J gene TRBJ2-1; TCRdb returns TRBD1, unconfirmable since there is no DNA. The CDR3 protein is CAIRSWERGNEQFF.